Below, 30 T cell receptor beta chains from the same sample are listed, as sequenced in a study of tumor-infiltrating lymphocytes in glioblastoma multiforme. TCR beta libraries were built from RNA through three nested multiplex PCR rounds using modified ARM-PCR. Via MiXCR, TCRdb re-called the multiplex PCR reads, giving one row per CDR3 protein. The sample consists of around 10,000 distinct CDR3 sequences, 55% to 80% of them appearing once. Input material: brain tumor tissue. The receptors were sampled from a male donor with glioblastoma.

The rearrangement links TRBV11-1 to TRBJ2-1; D is ambiguous. Germline V gives CDR1 SGHAT, CDR2 FQDESV (reference sequence). Trimming took 2 bases from V and 8 from J, leaving 7 bases between them. CDR3 length: 12 amino acids. CDR3 in DNA: TGTGCCAGCAGCTTAATTGGGGATGAGCAGTTCTTC. Amino acids: CASSLIGDEQFF.

This clonotype has a single count. The conserved closing phenylalanine or tryptophan is absent in this CDR3, likely reflecting a read error. The rearrangement joins TRBV11-3 to TRBJ2-1, with a possible D match to TRBD2 (7 bases). CDR3 length: 13 amino acids. The germline V gene has CDR1 SGHNT and CDR2 YENEEA. DNA of the CDR3: TGCGCCAGCAACTCGAGGGGGGAGGGTGAGCAGTTCTTA. Amino acids: CASNSRGEGEQFL.

This chain connects TRBV29-1 to TRBJ2-1; the D is unclear. The CDR3 runs 12 residues. Per germline, CDR1 SQVTM and CDR2 ANQGSEA. V lost 3 bases and J lost 3, with 6 bases in between. CDR3 in amino acids: CSVDRNYNEQFF. The CDR3 coding sequence is TGCAGCGTTGACCGCAACTACAATGAGCAGTTCTTC.

This clonotype was counted ten times or more. V usage is TRBV5-1 and J usage is TRBJ2-7; D ambiguous. The CDR3 has 13 residues. Trimming took off 4 bases at V and 7 bases at J, with 15 bases between the two ends. Per the germline V gene, CDR1 is SGHRS and CDR2 is YFSETQ. DNA of the CDR3: TGCGCCAGCAGCCTTCCGGGCCCCTGGGAGCAGTACTTC. Translated, it gives CASSLPGPWEQYF.

The chain employs TRBV20-1 and TRBJ2-5; weak D call: TRBD2 (6 bases). Germline lookup yields CDR1 DFQATT and CDR2 SNEGSKA (reference sequence). This CDR3 has 17 amino acids. The V end lost 2 bases, the J end lost 5 bases, and 24 bases lay between the germline ends. CDR3 coding DNA: TGCAGTGCTAGATCCTTCGTGTCGGAGGGCTTCGGGGAGACCCAGTACTTC. It specifies CSARSFVSEGFGETQYF.

This clonotype has only one observation. The chain uses TRBV12-3 or TRBV12-4 and TRBJ2-7, with D possibly being TRBD1 (6 bases). The V end lost 0 bases, the J end lost 5 bases, and 14 bases lay between the germline ends. The CDR3 has 15 amino acids. The CDR3 is CASSLAGNRANEQYF. The CDR3 region has the DNA TGTGCCAGCAGTTTAGCGGGAAACAGGGCCAACGAGCAGTACTTC.

This clonotype is a singleton in its sample. The rearrangement uses TRBV29-1 and TRBJ2-1, with 7 bases that match TRBD2. The CDR3 runs 14 residues. Unmatched junction bases numbered 6, after V lost 3 bases and J lost 4 bases. Germline CDR1 and CDR2: SQVTM and ANQGSEA. DNA of the CDR3: TGCAGCGTTGATGGCGCTAGCGGATACAATGAGCAGTTCTTC. Translating it yields CSVDGASGYNEQFF.

By share, this clonotype counts as large. The J gene is TRBJ2-3, the V gene TRBV29-1; perhaps TRBD2 as D (6 bases). Germline V gene lookup returns CDR1 SQVTM and CDR2 ANQGSEA. This CDR3 region has 13 residues. The ends were cut back, 6 bases at V and 1 base at J, with 11 bases in the middle. CDR3 sequence: CSVAGTRTDTQYF. Here the CDR3 DNA reads TGCAGCGTAGCCGGGACTCGCACAGATACGCAGTATTTT.

About this clonotype: The CDR3 end shows no conserved phenylalanine or tryptophan, and so a read error is likely. The limits of the CDR3 on the DNA are not certain, so only TCRdb's listed CDR3 is given. The chain carries TRBV28 and TRBJ1-5; the table names TRBD1, a call not compared with the DNA. Germline assignment: CDR1 MDHEN and CDR2 SYDVKM. The CDR3 numbers 11 amino acids, ends counted. The CDR3 is CANSFQGPQHI.

Comment on this clonotype: The conserved phenylalanine or tryptophan is not found at the CDR3 terminus, so this likely reflects a read error. The DNA is omitted, as the CDR3 cannot be located on it reliably, and the CDR3 follows TCRdb's listing. This chain uses TRBV29-1 with TRBJ2-1; the table's D call of TRBD1 was not tested on the DNA. 14 amino acids form the CDR3, both terminal residues included. Germline lookup yields CDR1 SQVTM and CDR2 ANQGSEA. The CDR3 spells CSVGGRQGGDERFL.

This clonotype was found a few times. The genes are TRBV6-1 and TRBJ2-3; 7 nucleotides align to TRBD1. The J segment lost 4 bases and the V segment lost 2 bases, leaving 3 bases of the junction unmatched. CDR3 length equals 14 residues. Per germline, CDR1 MNHNS and CDR2 SASEGT. CDR3 region: CASSESTGADTQYF. CDR3 nucleotides: TGTGCCAGCAGTGAAAGTACAGGGGCAGATACGCAGTATTTT.

Points on this clonotype: The junction departs from the called germline gene at one end, perhaps through a read error. This rearrangement joins TRBV10-3 to TRBJ2-7; 8 bases align to TRBD1. Germline loops: CDR1 ENHRY, CDR2 SYGVKD. CDR3 length equals 12 residues. The CDR3: CTINESGQEQHF. The CDR3 nucleotides read TGTACCATCAATGAGTCGGGACAGGAGCAGCACTTC.

Worth noting for this clonotype: Because the CDR3 is missing its conserved closing phenylalanine or tryptophan, this is likely a read error. The chain is built from TRBV29-1 and TRBJ2-3; no clear D. The V end was cut by 0 bases, the J end by 2 bases, with 6 bases between. Per germline, CDR1 SQVTM and CDR2 ANQGSEA. This CDR3 is built from 13 residues. CDR3 in amino acids: CSVEESSTDTQYS. CDR3 bases: TGCAGCGTTGAAGAATCCTCCACAGATACGCAGTATTCT.

As for this clonotype: The junction differs from germline at one of its ends, possibly a read error. V gene TRBV10-2 combines with J gene TRBJ2-3, with D unclear. The CDR3 extends over 14 amino acids. CDR1 and CDR2 (germline): WSHSY, SAAADI. The CDR3 here is CARSGLVNTDTQYF. The CDR3 nucleotides read TGCGCCCGCAGTGGTCTAGTTAACACAGATACGCAATATTTT.

This clonotype was found many times. The chain joins TRBV30 to TRBJ1-1, with no clear D. Germline loops: CDR1 GTSNPN, CDR2 SVGIG (reference sequence). V lost 1 base, J lost 4 bases, and 13 bases lay in between. CDR3 length equals 14 residues. CDR3 amino acids: CAWSELLEVTEAFF. The CDR3 DNA reads as TGTGCCTGGAGTGAACTTCTAGAAGTCACTGAAGCTTTCTTT.

This chain connects TRBV11-2 to TRBJ1-3; D gene unclear. This CDR3 is 17 amino acids long. The germline V and J ends were trimmed by 2 bases and 0 bases, with 14 bases remaining between them. Germline V gives CDR1 SGHAT, CDR2 FQNNGV. The CDR3 is CASSLSSQLSSGNTIYF. DNA for the CDR3: TGTGCCAGCAGCTTATCGAGCCAGTTAAGCTCTGGAAACACCATATATTTT.

As to this clonotype: A junction boundary mismatches the germline segment, possibly from a read error. The CDR3 loop is CASNDGWGIRETQYF. CDR3 nucleotides: TGTGCCAGCAACGATGGTTGGGGGATTCGAGAGACACAGTACTTC. The chain joins TRBV5-5 to TRBJ2-5; D may match TRBD1 or TRBD2 (5 bases each). The CDR3 totals 15 residues. Germline CDR1 reads SGHKS; CDR2 reads YYEKEE (reference sequence).

Only one count was recorded for this clonotype. One junction end disagrees with the germline gene, perhaps due to a read error. The chain couples TRBV20-1 to TRBJ1-1, with D perhaps TRBD1 (5 bases). This CDR3 comprises 13 residues. Germline CDR1 and CDR2: DFQATT and SNEGSKA (reference sequence). In DNA, the CDR3 is TGCAGTGCCGGCGTGGGGCCCGGGGGAGAAGCCTTCTTT. Translation gives CSAGVGPGGEAFF.

In the case of this clonotype: Since a much larger clone is just one base distant, this may be a read error. The chain joins TRBV11-2 to TRBJ2-7; 7 positions match TRBD1. The CDR3 has 15 residues. The germline CDR1 and CDR2 sequences are SGHAT and FQNNGV. CDR3 nucleotides: TGTTCCAGCAGCTCCGACAGGGCTCCTGGGTACGAGCAGTACTTC. This encodes CSSSSDRAPGYEQYF.

The V call is TRBV11-2, the J call TRBJ2-7; D is possibly TRBD1 (5 bases). Germline CDR1 reads SGHAT; CDR2 reads FQNNGV. The CDR3 runs 14 residues. V dropped 5 bases and J dropped 5 bases, with 16 bases sitting between them. The CDR3 spells CASSLRVLGDEQYF. CDR3 DNA: TGTGCCAGCAGCCTCAGGGTTCTTGGTGACGAGCAGTACTTC.

The V gene is TRBV11-2, the J gene TRBJ2-2, with TRBD2 matching over 7 bases. Per the germline V gene, CDR1 is SGHAT and CDR2 is FQNNGV. The CDR3 has 20 amino acids. Losses at the gene ends were 7 bases for V and 14 bases for J; bases not matched to a gene: 34. CDR3 protein: CASTPSFCQGLAVNTGKLFF. CDR3 DNA sequence: TGTGCCAGCACCCCCTCATTCTGCCAAGGGCTAGCGGTAAACACCGGGAAACTGTTTTTT.

Notes on this clonotype: This may be a read error: a much more frequent sequence differs by one nucleotide. The V gene is TRBV30, the J gene TRBJ2-5; tentative D call: TRBD2 (6 bases). V lost 1 base and J lost 7, with 10 bases in between. The CDR3 loop spans 12 amino acids. Germline CDR1 and CDR2: GTSNPN and SVGIG (reference sequence). DNA for the CDR3: TGTGCCTGGAGTGGCCTGGGGGGGACCCAGTACTTC. Protein: CAWSGLGGTQYF.

This clonotype was detected a few times. This chain uses TRBV2 with TRBJ2-7; D tentatively fits TRBD1 or TRBD2 (6 bases each). The germline CDR1 and CDR2 sequences are SNHLY and FYNNEI. This CDR3 contains 12 residues. Between the trimmed V and J ends, which lost 6 bases and 5 bases, there was a span of 11 bases. CDR3 bases: TGTGCCAGCAGGGTGGAGGGGGACGAGCAGTACTTC. Translation gives CASRVEGDEQYF. Complete variable domain (other parts from reference TRBV2 and TRBJ2-7): EPEVTQTPSHQVTQMGQEVILRCVPISNHLYFYWYRQILGQKVEFLVSFYNNEISEKSEIFDDQFSVERPDGSNFTLKIRSTKLEDSAMYFCASRVEGDEQYFGPGTRLTVT.

The chain uses TRBV6-1 and TRBJ1-2; 9 bases match TRBD1. Germline loops: CDR1 MNHNS, CDR2 SASEGT. V was clipped by 4 bases and J by 2 bases; unmatched bases: 5. The CDR3 spans 15 residues. CDR3 region: CASSGNDRGNYGYTF. As DNA, the CDR3 is TGTGCCAGCAGTGGCAATGACAGGGGGAACTATGGCTACACCTTC.

In the case of this clonotype: A much larger clone differs by one base, so this may be a read error. This is likely a read error, given that the CDR3 carries no conserved phenylalanine or tryptophan at its end. The rearrangement links TRBV11-2 to TRBJ2-2; no clear D gene. Germline V gene data show CDR1 as SGHAT and CDR2 as FQNNGV. Trimming removed 1 base at V and 7 bases at J, with 1 base between. The CDR3 consists of 11 residues. CDR3 nucleotide sequence: TGTGCCAGCAGCTTAGTCGGGGAGCTGTTTCTT. It encodes CASSLVGELFL.

The rearrangement uses TRBV28 and TRBJ1-2, with D unresolved. The CDR3 has 13 amino acids. Trimming took off 6 bases at V and 2 bases at J, with 10 bases between the two ends. Germline CDR1 reads MDHEN; CDR2 reads SYDVKM. DNA of the CDR3: TGTGCCAGCAGGCGTGGGCAGAACTATGGCTACACCTTC. Translated: CASRRGQNYGYTF.

About this clonotype: The junction shows a germline mismatch at one end, possibly a read error. The chain combines TRBV4-1 with TRBJ1-6; D remains ambiguous. CDR1 is MGHRA and CDR2 is YSYEKL in the germline V gene. This CDR3 has 15 amino acids. This CDR3 is CASRNLASRVSPLHF. The CDR3 DNA sequence: TGCGCCAGCCGAAACCTGGCATCTAGGGTTTCACCCCTCCACTTC.

Notes on this clonotype: The CDR3 carries no conserved terminal phenylalanine or tryptophan, so it likely arises from a read error. The chain joins TRBV6-5 to TRBJ2-3; 7 bases fit TRBD1. The CDR3 consists of 12 residues. Germline CDR1 and CDR2: MNHEY and SVGAGI. V trimming: 8 bases; J trimming: 5 bases; junction bases outside the gene matches: 4. The CDR3 region is CASGRQGDTQYL. The DNA of the CDR3 is TGTGCCAGCGGTCGACAGGGAGATACGCAGTATTTG.

A note on this clonotype: Mismatch with germline at one junction end may stem from a read error. V and J are TRBV7-9 and TRBJ2-2; a possible D gene is TRBD2 (6 bases). Germline lookup yields CDR1 SEHNR and CDR2 FQNEAQ (reference sequence). CDR3 size: 12 residues. The CDR3 region has the DNA TGTGCCAGCAGGGGCGGGAACGGGGAGCTGTTGTTT. It codes for CASRGGNGELLF. Drawing the rest from reference TRBV7-9 and TRBJ2-2, the complete variable domain is DTGVSQNPRHKITKRGQNVTFRCDPISEHNRLYWYRQTLGQGPEFLTYFQNEAQLEKSRLLSDRFSAERPKGSFSTLEIQRTEQGDSAMYLCASRGGNGELLFGEGSRLTVL.

Concerning this clonotype itself: Lacking the conserved final phenylalanine or tryptophan, this CDR3 likely reflects a read error. This sequence joins TRBV6-4 and TRBJ2-3, with a tentative D call TRBD2 (7 bases). Germline assignment: CDR1 MRHNA and CDR2 SNTAGT. This CDR3 is 15 amino acids long. The CDR3 DNA reads as TGTGCCAGCAGTGCTTCCCGGGGGGCCACAGATACTCAGTATTTG. Its translation is CASSASRGATDTQYL.